This T cell receptor (beta chain) was captured in a study of blood T cell repertoires in COVID-19. In the authors' workflow: How many nucleated cells were present was estimated from reference gene primer amplification. Sequencing used immunoSEQ multiplex PCR; TCRdb keeps in-frame clones, though not all of them. V, J and clone size reflect that table, while D and trimming were determined from the DNA. Of around 110,000 clones listed, approximately 88% are singletons. The CDR3 consists of 13 residues. Trimming removed 6 bases from V and 0 bases from J, with 7 bases in between. Germline CDR1 reads SGHTA; CDR2 reads FQGTGA.

The specimen sequenced was peripheral blood. The source is a woman aged 65 to 85 with acute or convalescent COVID-19. This chain connects TRBV7-3 to TRBJ2-3, with D perhaps matching TRBD1 (6 bases). The CDR3 nucleotides are TGTGCCAGCAGGGGGGCCAGCACAGATACGCAGTATTTT. Protein product: CASRGASTDTQYF.